The clone carrying this TCR beta chain was seen a handful of times. The antigen remains undetermined. Germline CDR1 and CDR2: MNHGY and SAAAGT. V dropped 2 bases and J dropped 5 bases, with 9 bases sitting between them. The CDR3 covers 13 residues. Sequenced by immunoSEQ multiplex PCR; TCRdb stores in-frame clones only, minus some. This sample yields around 2,000 clones, of which about 22% are seen a single time; over 20% belongs to the top ten. The sample originates from a study of sequential checkpoint blockade in melanoma. On the study more broadly: Patients were randomized 1:1 to nivolumab-then-ipilimumab or ipilimumab-then-nivolumab first-line. Under 25 patients had matched tumor biopsies before treatment and at week 13 after nivolumab or ipilimumab alone.

Treatment here: randomized to nivolumab then ipilimumab (arm A) or the reverse (arm B). Overall study findings and caveats: Pretreatment TIL clonality tracked with response in the nivolumab-first arm.

This clonotype was obtained from a human donor with melanoma. The rearrangement links TRBV6-8 to TRBJ2-5; D is possibly TRBD2 (7 bases). The input for sequencing was tumor tissue (inferred from file names), taken from a patient given nivolumab and ipilimumab in sequence. CDR3 sequence (DNA): TGTGCCAGCAGTTACAAGGGGGGGGAGACCCAGTACTTC. Residues: CASSYKGGETQYF.